The T cell receptor (beta chain) under discussion was sequenced for a study of Graves' ophthalmopathy and Graves' hyperthyroidism. Points from the study as a whole: Ophthalmopathy progression prediction by the model yielded a sensitivity of 60% to 71% and a specificity of approximately 72%.

The PBMC fraction was derived from under 11 ml of fresh peripheral blood. Comments on this clonotype: Its antigen remains unidentified.

The junction had 11 bases not matched to a gene; V was cut back by 6 bases and J by 0 bases. CDR1 and CDR2 from the germline V gene are MDHEN and SYDVKM. This CDR3 comprises 17 residues. TCR beta CDR3 amplification used RNA transcripts. An opening RT-PCR round employed HTBI primers and preceded a second-round multiplex PCR. TCRdb fed the multiplex PCR reads into MiXCR, producing one record per CDR3 protein. The data contain a few hundred thousand distinct CDR3 sequences, about 18% of them singletons. The chain carries TRBV28 and TRBJ1-2; 9 bases align to TRBD1. The sequence was collected from an adult woman with stable Graves' hyperthyroidism. Sequenced sample: peripheral blood. The chain's CDR3 is CASSLRTWDRANYGYTF. The CDR3 nucleotides are TGTGCCAGCAGCCTACGGACCTGGGACAGGGCTAACTATGGCTACACCTTC.